One T cell receptor beta chain is described in this entry. Its cognate antigen is unknown. The record originates from a study of cytomegalovirus exposure and HLA in healthy donors. Amplification used 60 Vbeta primers and 13 Jbeta primers. The method was immunoSEQ multiplex PCR; TCRdb's version includes in-frame clones alone and lacks a portion of them. There are around 100,000 clones in the sample, with roughly 3.7% held by the top ten. The germline V gene has CDR1 KGHSH and CDR2 LQKENI. The V end was cut by 4 bases, the J end by 0 bases, with 13 bases between. This CDR3 is built from 15 residues. Findings of the study overall: Presence/absence analysis assumed near-uniform sequencing depth across donors. With later analysis, a missense DCLRE1C variant became linked to TCR beta V- and J-gene trimming. Researchers reportedly found TCR beta sequences accurately predicted most subjects' HLA-A and HLA-B alleles. When a later analysis compared HLA-associated TCR beta chains with equally common others, the HLA-associated chains turned out to be more clonally expanded and to have lower generation probabilities.

This TCR derives from a man under 40 in good health and CMV-seronegative. Sequences were obtained from PBMCs. The rearrangement joins TRBV18 to TRBJ2-7; tentative D call: TRBD2 (5 bases). CDR3 nucleotides: TGTGCCAGCTCACAGAGAGGGAAGAGCTCCTACGAGCAGTACTTC. Protein product: CASSQRGKSSYEQYF. The full variable domain, in which reference TRBV18 and TRBJ2-7 provide the parts outside the CDR3, is NAGVMQNPRHLVRRRGQEARLRCSPMKGHSHVYWYRQLPEEGLKFMVYLQKENIIDESGMPKERFSAEFPKEGPSILRIQQVVRGDSAAYFCASSQRGKSSYEQYFGPGTRLTVT.